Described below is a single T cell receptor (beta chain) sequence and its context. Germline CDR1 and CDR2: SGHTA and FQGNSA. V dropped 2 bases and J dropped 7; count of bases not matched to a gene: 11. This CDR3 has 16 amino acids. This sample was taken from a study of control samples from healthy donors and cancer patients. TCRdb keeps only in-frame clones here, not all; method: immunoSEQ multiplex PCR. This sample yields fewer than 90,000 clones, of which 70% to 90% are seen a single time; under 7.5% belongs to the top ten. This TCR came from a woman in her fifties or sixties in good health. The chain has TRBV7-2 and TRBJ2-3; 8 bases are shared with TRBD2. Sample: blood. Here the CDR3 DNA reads TGTGCCAGCAGCTTAAGGAGCGGGGGCGACCCGAATACGCAGTATTTT. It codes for CASSLRSGGDPNTQYF.